These 25 T cell receptor beta chains came from one sample sequenced in a study of cytomegalovirus exposure and HLA in healthy donors. With 60 Vbeta and 13 Jbeta primers, the PCR was carried out. The assay was immunoSEQ multiplex PCR, and TCRdb's table has in-frame clones only and misses some. Seen here are about 160,000 clones, 70% to 90% observed once, and the top ten hold just under 2%. Sequencing was carried out using PBMCs. Receptors originate from a woman aged 18-30 years in good health and CMV-seronegative.

J is TRBJ2-1 and V is TRBV5-1; D unresolved. CDR1 is SGHRS and CDR2 is YFSETQ in the germline V gene. Trimming took off 6 bases at V and 1 base at J, with 11 bases between the two ends. The length of the CDR3 is 14 residues. The CDR3 loop reads CASKFYGSYNEQFF. In DNA form, the CDR3 reads TGCGCCAGCAAATTTTACGGGTCCTACAATGAGCAGTTCTTC.

A word on this clone: No conserved phenylalanine or tryptophan is present at the end of the CDR3, so a read error is the likely explanation. The rearrangement uses TRBV28 and TRBJ1-1; D unresolved. CDR1 and CDR2 from the germline V gene are MDHEN and SYDVKM. This CDR3 spans 11 amino acids. Trimming stripped 1 base from V and 11 bases from J, with 8 bases between. CDR3 sequence reads: CASSLFGGAFL. CDR3 DNA: TGTGCCAGCAGTTTATTCGGTGGGGCTTTCCTT.

The J gene is TRBJ2-7, the V gene TRBV18; 7 positions match TRBD2. Germline V gene data show CDR1 as KGHSH and CDR2 as LQKENI. The trim removed 3 bases at V and 6 bases at J, leaving 14 bases unmatched. CDR3 length: 16 amino acids. DNA for the CDR3: TGTGCCAGCTCACCTCAGGGCGGGAGTGTAGGACTCGAGCAGTACTTC. Translation gives CASSPQGGSVGLEQYF.

This rearrangement joins TRBV19 to TRBJ2-3; TRBD1 is a possible D gene (6 bases). Trimming took 1 base from V and 5 from J, leaving 13 bases between them. The germline gives CDR1 LNHDA, CDR2 SQIVND (reference sequence). The CDR3 extends over 15 amino acids. CDR3 amino acids: CASSIVPGHQDTQYF. CDR3 in DNA: TGTGCCAGTAGTATAGTACCGGGACACCAAGATACGCAGTATTTT.

The V gene is TRBV4-1, the J gene TRBJ1-4; 9 nucleotides align to TRBD1. The V gene end was trimmed by 1 base and the J gene end by 7 bases; junction bases not matched to a gene: 4. CDR1 is MGHRA, CDR2 YSYEKL, per germline. CDR3 size: 15 residues. The CDR3 DNA reads TGCGCCAGCAGCCAAGTGGGGACAGGGCGTGAAAAACTGTTTTTT. This translates into CASSQVGTGREKLFF.

The rearrangement links TRBV29-1 to TRBJ2-2, with 7 bases that match TRBD2. CDR1 and CDR2 (germline): SQVTM, ANQGSEA. J was trimmed by 4 bases and V by 6 bases; bases with no gene match: 5. The CDR3 totals 13 residues. CDR3 bases: TGCAGCGTGCCATGGGGGGGCACCGGGGAGCTGTTTTTT. It encodes CSVPWGGTGELFF.

This clone was seen only once. The J gene is TRBJ2-3, the V gene TRBV27, with 12 bases that match TRBD2. The CDR3 runs to 16 residues. The junction had 1 base not matched to a gene; V was cut back by 3 bases and J by 0 bases. Germline V CDR1 and CDR2: MNHEY, SMNVEV (reference sequence). The DNA of the CDR3 is TGTGCCAGCAGTTTGGGACTAGCGGGTAGCACAGATACGCAGTATTTT. Translated, it gives CASSLGLAGSTDTQYF.

V is TRBV5-5 and J is TRBJ1-5, with 11 bases lining up with TRBD1. The J segment lost 4 bases and the V segment lost 2 bases, leaving 5 bases of the junction unmatched. From germline, CDR1 is SGHKS and CDR2 YYEKEE (reference sequence). The CDR3 is 16 amino acids. CDR3 in amino acids: CASSLMDRGLNQPQHF. CDR3 coding DNA: TGTGCCAGCAGCTTAATGGACAGGGGGCTAAATCAGCCCCAGCATTTT.

The chain recombines TRBV27 with TRBJ2-2; 15 nucleotides match TRBD2. This CDR3 region has 16 residues. The germline V gene has CDR1 MNHEY and CDR2 SMNVEV (reference sequence). V lost 6 bases to trimming and J lost 5 bases; unmatched junction nucleotides: 4. The CDR3 region has the DNA TGTGCCAGCAGGCCCGGGACTAGCGGGAGGACCGGGGAGCTGTTTTTT. This codes for CASRPGTSGRTGELFF.

The V and J genes are TRBV6-4 and TRBJ2-3; possible D gene TRBD1, 6 bases. V lost 0 bases and J lost 3, with 10 bases in between. The CDR3 runs to 15 residues. The germline gives CDR1 MRHNA, CDR2 SNTAGT. The CDR3 DNA sequence: TGTGCCAGCAGTGACTCGAACAGGGAGACAGATACGCAGTATTTT. Translated: CASSDSNRETDTQYF.

This chain joins TRBV6-5 and TRBJ2-3; the D gene is possibly TRBD2 (5 bases). The V gene's germline CDR1 is MNHEY and CDR2 SVGAGI. The V gene lost 8 bases and the J gene lost 0 bases, with 6 bases spanning the gap. The CDR3 loop spans 12 amino acids. Here the CDR3 DNA reads TGTGCCAGCGGCGGGAGCACAGATACGCAGTATTTT. This gives the protein CASGGSTDTQYF.

The J gene is TRBJ2-5, the V gene TRBV28, with 11 bases aligning to TRBD2. The CDR3 is 16 residues long. Trimming cost V 5 bases and J 6 bases; bases outside gene matches: 11. From germline, CDR1 is MDHEN and CDR2 SYDVKM. The CDR3 sequence: CASSPTSGDLWKTQYF. In DNA form, the CDR3 reads TGTGCCAGCAGTCCGACTAGCGGGGACCTTTGGAAGACCCAGTACTTC.

V is TRBV27 and J is TRBJ1-5, with a possible D match to TRBD1 (6 bases). V was pared by 5 bases and J by 1 base, with 9 bases between. This CDR3 is built from 14 residues. CDR1 and CDR2 from the germline V gene are MNHEY and SMNVEV (reference sequence). The CDR3 reads CASSHQGSNQPQHF. CDR3 nucleotides: TGTGCCAGCAGTCACCAGGGGAGCAATCAGCCCCAGCATTTT.

This clone was seen a single time. The chain combines TRBV10-3 with TRBJ1-2; 7 nucleotides agree with TRBD1. Germline CDR1 reads ENHRY; CDR2 reads SYGVKD. After removal of 7 bases from V and 2 bases from J, the junction contained 4 bases not matched to a gene. CDR3 length equals 13 residues. The DNA of the CDR3 is TGTGCCATCACCGGACAGGTCAACTATGGCTACACCTTC. Its protein is CAITGQVNYGYTF.

This clone was observed a few times. The V and J genes are TRBV19 and TRBJ2-3, with D possibly TRBD2 on 8 matching bases. V lost 6 bases to trimming and J lost 6 bases, with 22 bases between them. CDR1 and CDR2 (germline): LNHDA, SQIVND (reference sequence). This CDR3 region has 16 residues. This CDR3 is CASSPKGAGGYDTQYF. Here the CDR3 DNA reads TGTGCCAGTAGCCCCAAGGGGGCGGGAGGTTACGATACGCAGTATTTT.

The genes are TRBV5-1 and TRBJ2-3; maybe TRBD2 (6 bases). V was clipped by 0 bases and J by 0 bases, with 8 bases between them. CDR1 SGHRS and CDR2 YFSETQ come from the germline V gene. This CDR3 has 15 residues. The DNA of the CDR3 is TGCGCCAGCAGCTTGGGTAGCGGAAGCACAGATACGCAGTATTTT. Amino acids: CASSLGSGSTDTQYF.

The rearrangement joins TRBV15 to TRBJ2-7; TRBD2 agrees at 8 bases. The CDR3 sequence is 16 residues long. J lost 6 bases, V lost 3 bases, and 13 bases had no gene match. The V gene's germline CDR1 is LNHNV and CDR2 YYDKDF (reference sequence). DNA for the CDR3: TGTGCCACCAGCAGGTCTAGTCTTGAGCGGGAGAGCGAGCAGTACTTC. This sequence encodes CATSRSSLERESEQYF.

This clone appeared a single time. The rearrangement uses TRBV5-1 and TRBJ2-3, with D possibly TRBD1 on 6 matching bases. With 0 bases removed from V and 2 bases from J, the gap between germline ends came to 10 bases. The CDR3 loop spans 15 amino acids. Germline V gene sequence: CDR1 SGHRS, CDR2 YFSETQ. The CDR3 nucleotides read TGCGCCAGCAGCTTGGAAAGACAGGACACAGATACGCAGTATTTT. Translated: CASSLERQDTDTQYF.

CDR3 sequence (DNA): TGTGCCAGCAGTTCCGGGTCGGACAAGACCGGGGAGCTGTTTTTT. Its translation is CASSSGSDKTGELFF. The chain links TRBV28 to TRBJ2-2, with D tentatively TRBD1 (5 bases). Germline V lookup: CDR1 MDHEN, CDR2 SYDVKM. The CDR3 is 15 amino acids. Trimming took off 4 bases at V and 5 bases at J, with 14 bases between the two ends.

The chain employs TRBV9 and TRBJ2-1; 12 nucleotides align to TRBD2. Unmatched junction bases numbered 8, after V lost 3 bases and J lost 4 bases. Germline loops: CDR1 SGDLS, CDR2 YYNGEE. The CDR3 loop spans 17 amino acids. In DNA form, the CDR3 reads TGTGCCAGCAGCGAGGGGCTAGCGGGAGGGCCATACAATGAGCAGTTCTTC. Translation: CASSEGLAGGPYNEQFF.

The chain combines TRBV5-1 with TRBJ2-7; D is possibly TRBD1 (6 bases). Germline CDR1 SGHRS, CDR2 YFSETQ. Trimming left V 2 bases short and J 5 bases short, with 17 bases between. The CDR3 is made up of 15 amino acids. DNA for the CDR3: TGCGCCAGCAGCTTAGGGATGAGGAAGGGGGACGAGCAGTACTTC. Translation: CASSLGMRKGDEQYF.

Concerning this clone: Germline is not matched at one junction end, which may reflect a read error. This chain joins TRBV7-9 and TRBJ1-5; D unresolved. The CDR3 is 12 amino acids. CDR1 SEHNR and CDR2 FQNEAQ come from the germline V gene (reference sequence). Written as DNA, the CDR3 is TGTTCCAGCAGTCAGAGCAATCAGCCCCAGCATTTT. This gives the protein CSSSQSNQPQHF.

In its sample, this clone was seen once. The rearrangement uses TRBV27 and TRBJ1-5, with D hard to call. This CDR3 comprises 13 residues. Germline lookup yields CDR1 MNHEY and CDR2 SMNVEV (reference sequence). Trimming cost V 5 bases and J 6 bases, with 11 bases left between them. The CDR3 DNA follows: TGTGCCAGCAGTCGGGGTGCGGTTCAGCCCCAGCATTTT. Protein sequence: CASSRGAVQPQHF.

The V gene is TRBV19, the J gene TRBJ2-2, with 12 bases identical to TRBD2. From germline, CDR1 is LNHDA and CDR2 SQIVND (reference sequence). This CDR3 is built from 17 residues. After removal of 6 bases from V and 2 bases from J, the junction contained 7 bases not matched to a gene. The CDR3 is CASRKTSGGSNTGELFF. In DNA form, the CDR3 reads TGTGCCAGTAGGAAGACTAGCGGGGGCTCTAACACCGGGGAGCTGTTTTTT.

This clone was seen a few times. V gene TRBV6-6 combines with J gene TRBJ1-4, with 8 nucleotides matching TRBD1. Germline V lookup: CDR1 MNHNY, CDR2 SVGAGI (reference sequence). V gave up 7 bases and J gave up 3 bases; unmatched junction bases: 4. The CDR3 contains 14 residues. The CDR3 reads CASNHRGSNEKLFF. In DNA, the CDR3 is TGTGCCAGCAACCACAGGGGGTCTAATGAAAAACTGTTTTTT.